Here is one T cell receptor (beta chain) with its context. Antigen specificity is unknown. The CDR3 is made up of 17 amino acids. The V and J ends lost 2 bases and 0 bases, in that order; junction bases with no gene match: 8. The germline V gene has CDR1 SGHTA and CDR2 FQGNSA. This sample was included in a study of cytomegalovirus exposure and HLA in healthy donors. Overall study context: Within an early data release were 85 million or so unique TCRs drawn from HLA-typed donors.

Findings of the study overall: Investigators reported 164 TCR beta chains as tied to cytomegalovirus. As confirmed in vitro, three CMV-associated chains were specific for CMV antigens.

PCR employed 60 Vbeta and 13 Jbeta primers. Measured with immunoSEQ multiplex PCR; TCRdb has only the in-frame clones, and not every one. This sample has under 200,000 clones, with roughly 85% found just once. This sequence originates from a male donor in good health and CMV-seropositive. The sequenced sample consisted of PBMCs. The V call is TRBV7-2, the J call TRBJ1-1; TRBD1 matches at 8 bases. The CDR3 loop reads CASSLFGTGRMNTEAFF. As DNA, the CDR3 is TGTGCCAGCAGCTTATTCGGGACAGGCAGGATGAACACTGAAGCTTTCTTT.